This T cell receptor (beta chain) was obtained from a study of blood T cell repertoires in COVID-19. Study at large: PBMCs, B-cell-depleted T cells, or T cells were the source of the cDNA or gDNA that made up the material.

This clone was picked up one time. This CDR3 is built from 17 residues. Original methodology: Amplifying reference gene primers gave estimates of nucleated cell counts. Assay: immunoSEQ multiplex PCR; the TCRdb copy retains only in-frame clones and omits some. The DNA gave D and trimming, while V, J and clone size come from that table. Of approximately 210,000 clones detected, just under 85% appear once; the ten largest clones hold 6% to 8.5%. The V gene is TRBV7-5, the J gene TRBJ1-3; TRBD1 is the table's D call, not checked against the DNA. TRBV7-5 is designated a pseudogene. The clonotype comes from a woman aged 45-59 years with active or convalescent COVID-19. The sample was peripheral blood. The CDR3 DNA reads as TGTGTCAGAAGCGTCGGCAGGGCGTTCCTAGGTGGAAACACCATATATTTT. This encodes CVRSVGRAFLGGNTIYF.